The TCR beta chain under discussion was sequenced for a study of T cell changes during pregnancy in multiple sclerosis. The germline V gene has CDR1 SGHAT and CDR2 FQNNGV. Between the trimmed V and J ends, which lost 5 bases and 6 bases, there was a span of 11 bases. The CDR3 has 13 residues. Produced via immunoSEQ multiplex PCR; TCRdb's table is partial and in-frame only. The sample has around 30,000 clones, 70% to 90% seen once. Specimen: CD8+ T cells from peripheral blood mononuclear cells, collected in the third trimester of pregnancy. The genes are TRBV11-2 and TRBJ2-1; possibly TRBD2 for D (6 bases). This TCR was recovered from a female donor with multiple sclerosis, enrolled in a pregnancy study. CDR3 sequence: CASSTGLSNEQFF. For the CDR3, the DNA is TGTGCCAGCAGCACGGGACTTTCCAATGAGCAGTTCTTC.